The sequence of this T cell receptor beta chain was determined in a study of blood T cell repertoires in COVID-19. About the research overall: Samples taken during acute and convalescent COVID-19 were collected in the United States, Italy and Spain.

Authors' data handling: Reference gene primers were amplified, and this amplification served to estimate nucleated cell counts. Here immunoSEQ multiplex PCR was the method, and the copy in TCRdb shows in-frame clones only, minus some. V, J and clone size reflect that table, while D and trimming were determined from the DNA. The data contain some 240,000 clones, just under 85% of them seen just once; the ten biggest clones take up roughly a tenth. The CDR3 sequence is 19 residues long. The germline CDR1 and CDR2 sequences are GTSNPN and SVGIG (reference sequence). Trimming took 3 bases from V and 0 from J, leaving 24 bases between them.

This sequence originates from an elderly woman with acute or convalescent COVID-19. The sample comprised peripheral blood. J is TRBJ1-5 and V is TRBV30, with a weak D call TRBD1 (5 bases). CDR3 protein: CAWSRGRTFRGGSNQPQHF. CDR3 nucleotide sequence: TGTGCCTGGAGCCGTGGTAGGACTTTCCGCGGGGGTAGCAATCAGCCCCAGCATTTT.